This TCR beta chain was identified during a study of CD8+ T cells in alopecia areata. CDR3 length: 14 amino acids. The V gene lost 4 bases and the J gene lost 0 bases, with 7 bases spanning the gap. The V gene's germline CDR1 is SNHLY and CDR2 FYNNEI. Notes on this clone: Its specificity is unknown.

Overall study findings and caveats: Sequencing of scalp samples also includes resident alphabeta T cells from normal skin.

Following extraction, RNA underwent reverse transcription to cDNA, which served as the sequencing template. Some clones are missing from TCRdb's copy, which holds only in-frame ones; the method was immunoSEQ multiplex PCR. The top ten clones hold about 8.8% of a sample with about 99,000 clones, 55% of them seen once. The origin of this receptor is a human donor in good health. The chain carries TRBV2 and TRBJ1-5, with D possibly matching TRBD1 (5 bases). The source material was CD4+ T cells sorted from blood. Here the CDR3 reads CASSAQVSNQPQHF. The CDR3 nucleotides are TGTGCCAGCAGTGCACAGGTTAGCAATCAGCCCCAGCATTTT.